This is a list of T cell receptor beta chains from one sample in a study of shared clonotypes between healthy human individuals. The assay was immunoSEQ multiplex PCR, and TCRdb's table has in-frame clones only and misses some. The sample holds about 2.1 million clones; 90% to 95% are singletons and the top ten take around 1.8%. Sequencing was done on a sample of naive CD8+ T cells from PBMCs. The receptors derive from a man aged 18 to 29 in good health. Some clones in this sample may be carry-over from other donors' samples. Both conserved end residues are part of each CDR3. Fields, in order: CDR3 DNA, CDR3 protein, clone size, D gene, J gene, V gene. A D gene is named only where the DNA matches it firmly. Clone size is shown for a subset of rows, as once, few, many or a class of expanded clone.

CDR3 DNA: TGTGCCAGCAGCTCCACAGGGGGCCGTGAAAAACTGTTTTTT
CDR3 protein: CASSSTGGREKLFF
clone size: NA
D gene: TRBD1
J gene: TRBJ1-4
V gene: TRBV11-2

CDR3 DNA: TGTGCCAGCAGCTTGGACAGCATGAACACTGAAGCTTTCTTT
CDR3 protein: CASSLDSMNTEAFF
clone size: NA
D gene: NA
J gene: TRBJ1-1
V gene: TRBV7-9

CDR3 DNA: TGTGCCAGCAGCCTAGGGGAAAACTATGGCTACACCTTC
CDR3 protein: CASSLGENYGYTF
clone size: NA
D gene: NA
J gene: TRBJ1-2
V gene: TRBV9

CDR3 DNA: TGCGCCAGCAGCTTGCAGGCAGTACCCAGGGACGAGCAGTACTTC
CDR3 protein: CASSLQAVPRDEQYF
clone size: NA
D gene: NA
J gene: TRBJ2-7
V gene: TRBV5-1

CDR3 DNA: TGTGCCAGCAGCGAAGGGGGACAGCTTACCGGGGAGCTGTTTTTT
CDR3 protein: CASSEGGQLTGELFF
clone size: once
D gene: TRBD1
J gene: TRBJ2-2
V gene: TRBV2

CDR3 DNA: TGCGCCAGCAGCTTGGTAGGGACAGGTTACTATGGCTACACCTTC
CDR3 protein: CASSLVGTGYYGYTF
clone size: NA
D gene: TRBD1
J gene: TRBJ1-2
V gene: TRBV5-1

CDR3 DNA: TGTGCCTGGAGACCCATCTTTACTCAGGGCCGAGGGACCCAGTACTTC
CDR3 protein: CAWRPIFTQGRGTQYF
clone size: NA
D gene: NA
J gene: TRBJ2-5
V gene: TRBV30

CDR3 DNA: TGTGCCAGCAGGCCTACTACGGTTGGGGGGGAGACCCAGTACTTC
CDR3 protein: CASRPTTVGGETQYF
clone size: NA
D gene: NA
J gene: TRBJ2-5
V gene: TRBV7-9

CDR3 DNA: TGTGCCAGCAGTTACGGACAGGCCAACACTGAAGCTTTCTTT
CDR3 protein: CASSYGQANTEAFF
clone size: NA
D gene: TRBD1
J gene: TRBJ1-1
V gene: TRBV28

CDR3 DNA: TGTGCCAGCAGTTCAGACAGGGGGTCTCTAGGCTATGGCTACACCTTC
CDR3 protein: CASSSDRGSLGYGYTF
clone size: NA
D gene: TRBD1
J gene: TRBJ1-2
V gene: TRBV7-8

CDR3 DNA: TGTGCCAGCAGTTACTCGATTGGGACTGAAGCTTTCTTT
CDR3 protein: CASSYSIGTEAFF
clone size: NA
D gene: NA
J gene: TRBJ1-1
V gene: TRBV6-5

CDR3 DNA: TGCGCCAGCAGCCAAGATTTAGCGGGAGGCAATGAGCAGTTCTTC
CDR3 protein: CASSQDLAGGNEQFF
clone size: NA
D gene: TRBD2
J gene: TRBJ2-1
V gene: TRBV4-1

CDR3 DNA: TGTGCCAGCAGTTTCAACCCCTCCATTGAAGCTTTCTTT
CDR3 protein: CASSFNPSIEAFF
clone size: NA
D gene: NA
J gene: TRBJ1-1
V gene: TRBV27

CDR3 DNA: TGTGCCAGCAGTCGATCGGCCGGGCTTAAGGGCTACACCTTC
CDR3 protein: CASSRSAGLKGYTF
clone size: NA
D gene: NA
J gene: TRBJ1-2
V gene: TRBV28

CDR3 DNA: TGTGCCAGCAGTTTCGGGACTTCTTACGAGCAGTACTTC
CDR3 protein: CASSFGTSYEQYF
clone size: NA
D gene: NA
J gene: TRBJ2-7
V gene: TRBV27

CDR3 DNA: TGCGCCAGCAGTGAGTTCGACCGGGAGACCACAGGGGAAGCTTTCTTT
CDR3 protein: CASSEFDRETTGEAFF
clone size: once
D gene: NA
J gene: TRBJ1-1
V gene: TRBV10-2

CDR3 DNA: TGCGCCAGCAGCTTATACAGGGGTCCGGACGAGCAGTACTTC
CDR3 protein: CASSLYRGPDEQYF
clone size: NA
D gene: TRBD1
J gene: TRBJ2-7
V gene: TRBV5-1

CDR3 DNA: TGTGCCAGCAGCTCGGGACCATCCGCGGACGAGCAGTACTTC
CDR3 protein: CASSSGPSADEQYF
clone size: NA
D gene: NA
J gene: TRBJ2-7
V gene: TRBV7-2

CDR3 DNA: TGCGCCAGCAGCTTGGGTAGGGGGAACTATGGCTACACCTTC
CDR3 protein: CASSLGRGNYGYTF
clone size: NA
D gene: NA
J gene: TRBJ1-2
V gene: TRBV5-1

CDR3 DNA: TGTGCCAGCAGTTTAAACAGCATCACAGATACGCAGTATTTT
CDR3 protein: CASSLNSITDTQYF
clone size: NA
D gene: NA
J gene: TRBJ2-3
V gene: TRBV28

CDR3 DNA: TGTGCCAGCAGTACCACCGGGACGAGTAGGAGTAGCAATCAGCCCCAGCATTTT
CDR3 protein: CASSTTGTSRSSNQPQHF
clone size: once
D gene: NA
J gene: TRBJ1-5
V gene: TRBV27

CDR3 DNA: TGTGCCAGCAGCTTAATCGTGGGACAGGCTCAATCGGTGGGTAACACCATATATTTT
CDR3 protein: CASSLIVGQAQSVGNTIYF
clone size: NA
D gene: TRBD1
J gene: TRBJ1-3
V gene: TRBV7-3

CDR3 DNA: TGTGCCAGCAGCAACAGTAGTTTC
CDR3 protein: CASSNSSF
clone size: NA
D gene: NA
J gene: TRBJ2-4
V gene: TRBV21-1

CDR3 DNA: TGTGCCAGCAGCTTGGGACAGATCTCTGGAAACACCATATATTTT
CDR3 protein: CASSLGQISGNTIYF
clone size: NA
D gene: NA
J gene: TRBJ1-3
V gene: TRBV5-4

CDR3 DNA: TGTGCCAGCAGCTTAGCTAGGGGCGCAGAGACCCAGTACTTC
CDR3 protein: CASSLARGAETQYF
clone size: NA
D gene: NA
J gene: TRBJ2-5
V gene: TRBV7-9